The clone carrying this T cell receptor (beta chain) was counted ten times or more. Described time point: persistent/refractory GD, antithyroid drugs over 5 years with positive TRAb. PBMC-extracted RNA yielded the TCR library. Investigators report Graves' disease was diagnosed under American Thyroid Association guidelines. These data are taken from a study of regulatory T cells in long-lasting Graves disease. V gave up 4 bases and J gave up 3 bases; unmatched junction bases: 4. This CDR3 region has 14 residues. Germline assignment: CDR1 SGHVT and CDR2 SQSDAQ. Arm-PCR with iRepertoire HTBI primers amplified the CDR3 regions for these TCR beta libraries. TCRdb passed the multiplex PCR reads through MiXCR, listing each CDR3 protein once. The repertoire holds 300,000 to 350,000 distinct CDR3 sequences, with around 19% as singletons.

This TCR came from a female donor with Graves disease. The input for sequencing was peripheral blood mononuclear cells (PBMCs), taken when the disease was refractory, from a patient treated with antithyroid drugs. The chain uses TRBV7-4 and TRBJ2-7; the match to TRBD1 covers 9 bases. The CDR3 nucleotides are TGTGCCAGCAGCTGCCGGGACAGGGTCTACGAGCAGTACTTC. This encodes CASSCRDRVYEQYF.